The rows below give T cell receptor beta chains drawn from one sample of a study of T cell repertoires in cytomegalovirus infection. TCRdb processed the reads anew with MiXCR; each CDR3 protein has one entry. Of 350,000 to 550,000 distinct CDR3 sequences detected, approximately 31% appear once; the ten largest clones hold roughly an eighth. Sequenced: PBMCs. The receptors derive from a human donor in good health (CMV status not recorded). Some clones in this sample may be carry-over from other donors' samples. Both conserved end residues are part of each CDR3. The order of the fields is J gene, D gene, V gene, clone size, CDR3 protein, CDR3 DNA. D genes are given only for firm matches. Some rows have no size entry. The others give once, few or many, or a class for an expanded clone.

>TRBJ1-5|NA|TRBV12-3/TRBV12-4|NA
CASSFRKSNQPQHF
TGTGCCAGCAGTTTCCGAAAAAGCAATCAGCCCCAGCATTTT
>TRBJ1-4|NA|TRBV7-8|many
CASSYRRDEKLFF
TGTGCCAGCAGCTATAGACGGGATGAAAAACTGTTTTTT
>TRBJ1-5|NA|TRBV19|NA
CASTTGTWGGNQPQHF
TGTGCCAGTACCACAGGGACCTGGGGGGGCAATCAGCCCCAGCATTTT
>TRBJ1-1|NA|TRBV7-2|many
CASSLERGAEAFF
TGTGCCAGCAGCTTAGAGCGAGGGGCTGAAGCTTTCTTT
>TRBJ1-5|NA|TRBV29-1|NA
CSVEGGVGQPQNF
TGCAGCGTTGAAGGAGGGGTGGGTCAGCCCCAGAATTTT
>TRBJ2-1|NA|TRBV6-2/TRBV6-3|NA
CASRNSGSSYNEQFF
TGTGCCAGCAGGAACAGCGGATCCTCCTACAATGAGCAGTTCTTC
>TRBJ2-7|NA|TRBV7-8|many
CASSWIVGQEQYF
TGTGCCAGCAGCTGGATCGTGGGGCAAGAGCAGTACTTC
>TRBJ2-7|NA|TRBV7-9|many
CASSLAPGQPYEQYF
TGTGCCAGCAGCTTAGCTCCAGGACAGCCCTACGAGCAGTACTTC
>TRBJ1-2|NA|TRBV28|NA
CASIEKGLYGYTF
TGTGCCAGCATCGAGAAGGGCCTCTATGGCTACACCTTC
>TRBJ2-7|TRBD2|TRBV10-3|NA
CAINSGGPGEQYF
TGTGCCATCAACAGCGGGGGACCGGGGGAGCAGTACTTC
>TRBJ2-2|NA|TRBV7-2|many
CASSLRYEATGELFF
TGTGCCAGCAGCTTGAGATACGAGGCCACCGGGGAGCTGTTTTTT
>TRBJ1-2|NA|TRBV25-1|NA
CASTRGYPYGYTF
TGTGCCAGCACCCGGGGCTACCCCTATGGCTACACCTTC
>TRBJ1-3|NA|TRBV19|few
CASTPAGNTIYF
TGTGCCAGTACCCCGGCGGGAAACACCATATATTTT
>TRBJ2-2|TRBD2|TRBV29-1|few
CSVEDPSGVNTGELFF
TGCAGCGTTGAAGATCCAAGCGGGGTGAACACCGGGGAGCTGTTTTTT
>TRBJ2-1|TRBD2|TRBV18|NA
CASSPRGGGAVSEQFF
TGTGCCAGCTCACCACGCGGCGGGGGGGCTGTCAGTGAGCAGTTCTTC
>TRBJ1-2|NA|TRBV28|many
CASSFGRFYGYTF
TGTGCCAGCAGTTTCGGACGGTTCTATGGCTACACCTTC
>TRBJ2-1|TRBD1|TRBV28|NA
CASKRRGPGNEQFF
TGTGCCAGCAAAAGAAGGGGGCCGGGTAATGAGCAGTTCTTC
>TRBJ2-1|TRBD2|TRBV20-1|NA
CSARPKRTSGGEPRPHNEQFF
TGCAGTGCTAGACCCAAACGCACTAGCGGGGGGGAACCAAGACCCCACAATGAGCAGTTCTTC
>TRBJ2-2|NA|TRBV20-1|NA
CSARAGGTAPGELFF
TGCAGTGCTAGAGCCGGGGGGACAGCCCCCGGGGAGCTGTTTTTT
>TRBJ2-5|TRBD2|TRBV28|NA
CASSSPSGYQETQYF
TGTGCCAGCAGTTCTCCTAGCGGGTACCAAGAGACCCAGTACTTC
>TRBJ1-1|TRBD1|TRBV5-1|NA
CASSLETPPGQYPSLAEAFF
TGCGCCAGCAGCTTGGAAACCCCACCGGGACAGTACCCCTCATTGGCTGAAGCTTTCTTT
>TRBJ1-6|NA|TRBV6-5|NA
CASSSERGNSPLHF
TGTGCCAGCAGCTCCGAGCGGGGTAATTCACCCCTCCACTTT
>TRBJ2-7|NA|TRBV11-2|many
CASSLVGEQYF
TGTGCCAGCAGCTTAGTTGGCGAGCAGTACTTC
>TRBJ2-1|NA|TRBV5-1|NA
CASSEAGTDYNEQFF
TGCGCCAGCAGCGAGGCCGGGACGGACTACAATGAGCAGTTCTTC
>TRBJ2-7|TRBD1|TRBV7-2|many
CASSLATGLAYEQYF
TGTGCCAGCAGCTTAGCGACAGGGTTGGCCTACGAGCAGTACTTC
>TRBJ2-7|NA|TRBV7-2|NA
CASRYSGAVLYEQYF
TGTGCCAGCAGATACAGCGGCGCGGTCCTCTACGAGCAGTACTTC
>TRBJ2-1|TRBD2|TRBV12-5|NA
CASASTGGGGTHNEQFF
TGTGCTAGTGCTTCCACGGGGGGCGGGGGGACCCACAATGAGCAGTTCTTC